This T cell receptor (beta chain) was documented in a study of T-cell reconstitution after alpha-beta-depleted transplantation in children. This sample's TCRbeta library carried unique molecular identifier barcodes. TCRdb ran MiXCR on the PCR reads and lists one entry per CDR3 protein. The data show some 400,000 distinct CDR3 sequences, just over 20% seen once. Germline V CDR1 and CDR2: SGHTA, FQGNSA. The CDR3 spans 15 residues. The ends were cut back, 0 bases at V and 2 bases at J, with 10 bases in the middle. The sequence was obtained from a human donor who donated a stem cell graft to a child with acute myeloid leukemia. Sequenced here: PBMCs from the stem cell graft donor, sampled from the stem cell graft. The gene calls are TRBV7-2 and TRBJ1-2; TRBD1 might be the D (6 bases). CDR3 protein: CASSLARTANYGYTF. CDR3 coding DNA: TGTGCCAGCAGCTTAGCCAGGACAGCCAACTATGGCTACACCTTC.